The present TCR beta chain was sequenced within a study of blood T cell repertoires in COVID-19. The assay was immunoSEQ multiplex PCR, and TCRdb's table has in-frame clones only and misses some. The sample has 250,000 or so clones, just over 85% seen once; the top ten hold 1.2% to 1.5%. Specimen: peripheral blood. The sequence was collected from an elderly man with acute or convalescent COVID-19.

The CDR3 DNA reads as TGTGCCAGCAGCCAAGAAATTATGGGGGCGAGTAGCTATGGCTACACCTTC. Translated, it gives CASSQEIMGASSYGYTF. The chain joins TRBV14 to TRBJ1-2; tentative D call: TRBD1 (6 bases). V shed 0 bases and J shed 4 bases, with 18 bases lying between them. The CDR3 runs to 17 residues. Germline V gene sequence: CDR1 SGHDN, CDR2 FVKESK.